The 5 T cell receptor beta chains in this list originate from one sample, sequenced in a study of blood T cell repertoires in COVID-19. Using immunoSEQ multiplex PCR, the repertoire was profiled, and TCRdb retains in-frame clones only, with some absent. The sample includes more than 45,000 clones, roughly 90% seen only once; the top ten take around 10%. Sequenced: peripheral blood. These receptors all stem from an elderly woman with acute or convalescent COVID-19.

The chain links TRBV25-1 to TRBJ1-1, with 7 bases fitting TRBD1. Germline assignment: CDR1 MGHDK and CDR2 SYGVNS. Trimming cost V 8 bases and J 1 base; bases outside gene matches: 7. The CDR3 loop spans 14 amino acids. In DNA form, the CDR3 reads TGTGCCAGCGTCCCCCGGGACAGGAACACTGAAGCTTTCTTT. Translated: CASVPRDRNTEAFF.

V is TRBV27 and J is TRBJ2-1, with D maybe TRBD2 (6 bases). This CDR3 region has 16 residues. V lost 5 bases and J 7 bases, leaving 21 bases between the germline ends. Germline CDR1 reads MNHEY; CDR2 reads SMNVEV (reference sequence). The CDR3 bases are TGTGCCAGCAGTCCGAGACTAGTACTTTCTTGGAATGAGCAGTTCTTC. It translates to CASSPRLVLSWNEQFF.

This sequence joins TRBV6-6 and TRBJ1-2, with D perhaps matching TRBD1 (6 bases). The CDR3 sequence is 14 residues long. Germline V gene lookup returns CDR1 MNHNY and CDR2 SVGAGI (reference sequence). Trimming stripped 7 bases from V and 0 bases from J, with 12 bases between. CDR3 DNA: TGTGCCAGCATCCTACAGGGAGCTAACTATGGCTACACCTTC. It encodes CASILQGANYGYTF.

The genes are TRBV7-3 and TRBJ2-1, with D perhaps TRBD2 (5 bases). CDR3 length: 15 amino acids. The V end lost 0 bases, the J end lost 4 bases, and 10 bases lay between the germline ends. Germline values: CDR1 SGHTA, CDR2 FQGTGA. This CDR3 reads CASSLTSARYNEQFF. As DNA, the CDR3 is TGTGCCAGCAGCTTAACTAGCGCTAGATACAATGAGCAGTTCTTC.

The chain employs TRBV18 and TRBJ2-5; perhaps TRBD1 as D (5 bases). Germline CDR1 is KGHSH and CDR2 is LQKENI. The CDR3 loop spans 14 amino acids. The V end was cut by 4 bases, the J end by 5 bases, with 14 bases between. CDR3 coding DNA: TGTGCCAGCTCACTGAACCAGGGTCCGGAGACCCAGTACTTC. This translates into CASSLNQGPETQYF.